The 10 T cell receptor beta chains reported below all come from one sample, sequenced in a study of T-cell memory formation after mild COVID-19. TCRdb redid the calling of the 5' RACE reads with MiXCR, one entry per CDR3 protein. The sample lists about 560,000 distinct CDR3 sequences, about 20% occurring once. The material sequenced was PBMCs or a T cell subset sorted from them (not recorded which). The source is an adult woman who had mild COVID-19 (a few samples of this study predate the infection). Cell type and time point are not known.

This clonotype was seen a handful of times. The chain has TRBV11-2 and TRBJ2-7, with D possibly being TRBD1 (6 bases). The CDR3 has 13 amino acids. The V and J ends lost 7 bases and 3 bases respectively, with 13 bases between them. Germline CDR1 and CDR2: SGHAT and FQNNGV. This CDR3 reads CASNPGGNYEQYF. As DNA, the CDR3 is TGTGCCAGCAACCCTGGGGGCAACTACGAGCAGTACTTC.

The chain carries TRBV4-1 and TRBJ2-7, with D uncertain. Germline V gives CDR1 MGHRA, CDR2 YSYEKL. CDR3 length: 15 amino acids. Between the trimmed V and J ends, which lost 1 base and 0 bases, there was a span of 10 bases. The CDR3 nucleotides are TGCGCCAGCAGCCAAGTGGCGGACCGCTCCTACGAGCAGTACTTC. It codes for CASSQVADRSYEQYF.

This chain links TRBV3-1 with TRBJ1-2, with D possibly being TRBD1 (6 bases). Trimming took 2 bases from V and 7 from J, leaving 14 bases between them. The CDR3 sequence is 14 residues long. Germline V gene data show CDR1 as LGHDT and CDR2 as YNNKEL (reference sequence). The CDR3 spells CASSQLPGVGGYTF. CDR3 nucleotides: TGTGCCAGCAGCCAACTTCCAGGGGTCGGTGGCTACACCTTC.

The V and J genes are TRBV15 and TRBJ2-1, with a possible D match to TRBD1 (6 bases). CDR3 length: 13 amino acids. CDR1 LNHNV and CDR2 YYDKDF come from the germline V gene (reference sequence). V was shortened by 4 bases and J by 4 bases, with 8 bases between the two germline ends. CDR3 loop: CATSITGYNEQFF. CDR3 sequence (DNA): TGTGCCACCAGCATTACAGGGTACAATGAGCAGTTCTTC.

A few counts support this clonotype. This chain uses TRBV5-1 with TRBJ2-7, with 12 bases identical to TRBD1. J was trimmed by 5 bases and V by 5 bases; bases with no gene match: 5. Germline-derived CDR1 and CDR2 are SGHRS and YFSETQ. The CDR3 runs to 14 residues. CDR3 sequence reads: CASRGQGALHEQYF. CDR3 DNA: TGCGCCAGCAGGGGACAGGGGGCGCTTCACGAGCAGTACTTC.

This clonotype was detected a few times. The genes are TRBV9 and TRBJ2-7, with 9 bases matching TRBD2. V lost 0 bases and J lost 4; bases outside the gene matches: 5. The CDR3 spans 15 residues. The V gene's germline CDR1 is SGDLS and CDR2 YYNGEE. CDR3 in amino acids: CASSVESGRSYEQYF. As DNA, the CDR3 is TGTGCCAGCAGCGTAGAAAGCGGGAGGTCGTACGAGCAGTACTTC.

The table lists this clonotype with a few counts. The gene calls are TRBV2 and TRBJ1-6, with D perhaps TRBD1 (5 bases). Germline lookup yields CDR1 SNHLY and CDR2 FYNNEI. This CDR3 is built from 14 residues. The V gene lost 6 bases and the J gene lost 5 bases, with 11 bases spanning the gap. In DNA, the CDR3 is TGTGCCAGCAGAGGGGTAGGGAATAATTCACCCCTCCACTTT. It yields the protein CASRGVGNNSPLHF.

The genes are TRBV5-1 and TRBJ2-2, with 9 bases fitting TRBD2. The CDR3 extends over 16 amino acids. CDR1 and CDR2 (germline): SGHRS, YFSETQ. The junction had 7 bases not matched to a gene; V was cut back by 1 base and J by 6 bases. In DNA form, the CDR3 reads TGCGCCAGCAGCTTGCAGCGGGGGGCGTCGGCCGGGGAGCTGTTTTTT. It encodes CASSLQRGASAGELFF.

The CDR3 reads CASRDGDLNQPQHF. CDR3 DNA sequence: TGTGCCAGCAGGGACGGTGACTTAAATCAGCCCCAGCATTTT. The chain uses TRBV25-1 and TRBJ1-5, with D unresolved. The germline gives CDR1 MGHDK, CDR2 SYGVNS. V lost 6 bases to trimming and J lost 4 bases, with 13 bases between them. This CDR3 contains 14 residues.

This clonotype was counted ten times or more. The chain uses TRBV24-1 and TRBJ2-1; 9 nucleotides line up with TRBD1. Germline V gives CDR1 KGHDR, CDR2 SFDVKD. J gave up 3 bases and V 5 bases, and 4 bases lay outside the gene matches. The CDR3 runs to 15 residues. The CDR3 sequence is CATSGGTGFYNEQFF. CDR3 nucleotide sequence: TGTGCCACCAGTGGCGGGACAGGGTTCTACAATGAGCAGTTCTTC.